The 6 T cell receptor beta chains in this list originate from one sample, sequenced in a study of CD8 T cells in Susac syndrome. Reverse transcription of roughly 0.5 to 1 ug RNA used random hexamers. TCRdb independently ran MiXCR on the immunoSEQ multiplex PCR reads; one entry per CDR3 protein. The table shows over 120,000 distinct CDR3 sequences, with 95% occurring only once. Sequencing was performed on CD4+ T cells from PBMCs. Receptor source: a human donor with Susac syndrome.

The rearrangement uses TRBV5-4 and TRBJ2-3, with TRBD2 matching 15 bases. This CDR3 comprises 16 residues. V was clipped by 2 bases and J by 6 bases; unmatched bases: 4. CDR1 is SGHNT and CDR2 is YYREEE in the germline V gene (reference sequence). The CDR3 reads CASSLRTSGRADTQYF. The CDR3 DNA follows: TGTGCCAGCAGCTTACGGACTAGCGGGAGGGCGGATACGCAGTATTTT.

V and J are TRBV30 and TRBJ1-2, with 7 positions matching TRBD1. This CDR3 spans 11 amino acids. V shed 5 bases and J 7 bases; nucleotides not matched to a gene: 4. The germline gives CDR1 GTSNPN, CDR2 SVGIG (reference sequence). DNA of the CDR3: TGTGCCTGGGACAGGGACTCTGGCTACACCTTC. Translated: CAWDRDSGYTF.

This CDR3 reads CASSYRGREQYF. The DNA for the CDR3 is TGTGCCAGCAGTTACAGGGGGCGCGAGCAGTACTTC. The chain uses TRBV6-2 or TRBV6-3 and TRBJ2-7, with 7 bases matching TRBD1. The V gene end was trimmed by 2 bases and the J gene end by 6 bases; junction bases not matched to a gene: 1. The germline V gene has CDR1 MNHEY and CDR2 SVGEGT. The CDR3 has 12 amino acids.

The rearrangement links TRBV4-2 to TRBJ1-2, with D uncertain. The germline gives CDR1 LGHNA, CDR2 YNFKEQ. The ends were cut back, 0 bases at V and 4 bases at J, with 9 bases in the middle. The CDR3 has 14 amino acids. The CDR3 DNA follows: TGTGCCAGCAGCCAAGAGGGGTTTCGCTATGGCTACACCTTC. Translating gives CASSQEGFRYGYTF.

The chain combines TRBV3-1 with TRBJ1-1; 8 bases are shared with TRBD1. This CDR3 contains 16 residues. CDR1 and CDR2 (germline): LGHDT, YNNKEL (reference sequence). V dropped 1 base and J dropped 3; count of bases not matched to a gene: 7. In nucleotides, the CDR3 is TGTGCCAGCAGCCAAGGTCTCCAGGGGGCTTACACTGAAGCTTTCTTT. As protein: CASSQGLQGAYTEAFF. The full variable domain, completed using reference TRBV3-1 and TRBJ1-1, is DTAVSQTPKYLVTQMGNDKSIKCEQNLGHDTMYWYKQDSKKFLKIMFSYNNKELIINETVPNRFSPKSPDKAHLNLHINSLELGDSAVYFCASSQGLQGAYTEAFFGQGTRLTVV.

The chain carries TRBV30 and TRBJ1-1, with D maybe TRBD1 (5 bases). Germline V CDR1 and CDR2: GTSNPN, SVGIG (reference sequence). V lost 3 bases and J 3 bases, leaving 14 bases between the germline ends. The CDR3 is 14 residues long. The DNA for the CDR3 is TGTGCCTGGAGCGTTACCTTGGGGGACACTGAAGCTTTCTTT. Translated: CAWSVTLGDTEAFF.